A selection of T cell receptor beta chains follows, all from one sample in a study of blood T cell repertoires in COVID-19. Produced via immunoSEQ multiplex PCR; TCRdb's table is partial and in-frame only. The profile covers 250,000 or so clones, with 85% to 90% appearing a single time and 6.2% taken by the ten largest. Sequenced sample: peripheral blood. The origin of the receptors is a man aged 55 to 70 with acute or convalescent COVID-19. Both conserved end residues are trimmed from each CDR3. The order of the fields is J gene, V gene, CDR3 length, D gene, CDR3 protein. The D gene is left open where the match is weak.

J: TRBJ2-2; V: TRBV19; length: 12; D: .; CDR3: ASSPISEGGELF
J: TRBJ1-5; V: TRBV6-6; length: 13; D: .; CDR3: ASSSPTGNNQPQH
J: TRBJ2-7; V: TRBV10-3; length: 9; D: .; CDR3: AIRDKGEQY
J: TRBJ1-3; V: TRBV10-3; length: 13; D: .; CDR3: AISEGEGEGNTIY
J: TRBJ2-7; V: TRBV4-3; length: 11; D: .; CDR3: ASSQDQVDEQY
J: TRBJ2-2; V: TRBV9; length: 14; D: .; CDR3: ASSVAAVGHTGELF
J: TRBJ2-7; V: TRBV4-1; length: 13; D: TRBD1; CDR3: ASSPDRGRRGEQY
J: TRBJ1-3; V: TRBV9; length: 14; D: TRBD1; CDR3: ASSVLTGGPGNTIY
J: TRBJ2-1; V: TRBV11-2; length: 13; D: TRBD1; CDR3: ASSLQGALVGEQF
J: TRBJ1-1; V: TRBV28; length: 9; D: .; CDR3: AIRNSRSAF
J: TRBJ1-5; V: TRBV6-5; length: 13; D: TRBD1; CDR3: ASSLGTASNQPQH
J: TRBJ2-1; V: TRBV11-3; length: 15; D: .; CDR3: ASSSPLVSKDYNEQF
J: TRBJ2-3; V: TRBV2; length: 13; D: TRBD2; CDR3: ASLRLAGDTDTQY
J: TRBJ1-2; V: TRBV19; length: 13; D: TRBD1; CDR3: ASSPERQGYYGYT
J: TRBJ2-5; V: TRBV29-1; length: 12; D: TRBD1; CDR3: SVGPQGAGETQY